The 23 T cell receptor beta chains listed next were all sequenced from one sample in a study of cytomegalovirus exposure and HLA in healthy donors. The PCR employed 60 Vbeta primers together with 13 Jbeta primers. The table came from immunoSEQ multiplex PCR; TCRdb's copy has only in-frame clones and leaves some out. The data contain approximately 200,000 clones, about 69% of them seen just once; the ten biggest clones take up about 4.8%. The source material was PBMCs. The origin of the receptors is a man between 25 and 39 years old in good health and CMV-seropositive.

This chain joins TRBV2 and TRBJ2-1, with D maybe TRBD1 (7 bases). This CDR3 is 12 amino acids long. Trimming removed 5 bases at V and 12 bases at J, with 14 bases between. Germline CDR1 SNHLY, CDR2 FYNNEI. The CDR3 reads CASSPPGGRQFF. Written as DNA, the CDR3 is TGTGCCAGCAGTCCCCCAGGGGGGAGGCAGTTCTTC.

The V gene is TRBV7-2, the J gene TRBJ2-2, with 9 nucleotides matching TRBD1. Germline-derived CDR1 and CDR2 are SGHTA and FQGNSA. V shed 1 base and J 4 bases; nucleotides not matched to a gene: 4. The CDR3 runs 16 residues. Written as DNA, the CDR3 is TGTGCCAGCAGCTTAGACGGGACAGGGACCACCGGGGAGCTGTTTTTT. This sequence encodes CASSLDGTGTTGELFF.

The chain has TRBV27 and TRBJ1-2; 9 bases fit TRBD1. The trim removed 6 bases at V and 8 bases at J, leaving 10 bases unmatched. The CDR3 extends over 14 amino acids. The V gene's germline CDR1 is MNHEY and CDR2 SMNVEV (reference sequence). CDR3 amino acids: CASSPRTGEGGYTF. In DNA, the CDR3 is TGTGCCAGCAGCCCGAGGACAGGGGAGGGCGGCTACACCTTC.

This rearrangement joins TRBV2 to TRBJ2-1; 8 bases match TRBD2. J lost 8 bases, V lost 3 bases, and 12 bases had no gene match. Germline assignment: CDR1 SNHLY and CDR2 FYNNEI. The CDR3 is 16 residues long. CDR3 sequence: CASSETSVPTHHEQFF. The CDR3 DNA is TGTGCCAGCAGTGAGACTAGCGTCCCTACTCACCATGAGCAGTTCTTC.

This clone was detected only a few times. One end of the junction varies from germline; a read error may be responsible. The V gene is TRBV7-9, the J gene TRBJ1-1; TRBD1 matches at 12 bases. This CDR3 contains 16 residues. Germline V gene data show CDR1 as SEHNR and CDR2 as FQNEAQ (reference sequence). In nucleotides, the CDR3 is TGTTCCAGCAGCACAGGGACAGGGGGCCGGGACACTGAAGCTTTCTTT. Residues: CSSSTGTGGRDTEAFF.

The rearrangement joins TRBV9 to TRBJ2-7, with 14 bases matching TRBD2. Germline CDR1 SGDLS, CDR2 YYNGEE. The CDR3 length is 17 residues. J was trimmed by 4 bases and V by 3 bases; bases with no gene match: 9. The CDR3 protein is CASSAGTSGSPTYEQYF. DNA of the CDR3: TGTGCCAGCAGCGCCGGGACTAGCGGGAGCCCCACATACGAGCAGTACTTC.

The genes are TRBV9 and TRBJ1-2, with D maybe TRBD1 (5 bases). CDR1 is SGDLS and CDR2 is YYNGEE in the germline V gene. V was cut by 0 bases and J by 5 bases, with 8 bases left in between. The CDR3 sequence is 13 residues long. The CDR3 bases are TGTGCCAGCAGCGTAGCACAGGATTATGGCTACACCTTC. It codes for CASSVAQDYGYTF.

This clone came up a few times. The chain is built from TRBV30 and TRBJ2-5; 8 positions agree with TRBD2. Unmatched junction bases numbered 2, after V lost 1 base and J lost 4 bases. The CDR3 runs to 13 residues. Germline loops: CDR1 GTSNPN, CDR2 SVGIG (reference sequence). The CDR3 here is CAWSALAGETQYF. In DNA form, the CDR3 reads TGTGCCTGGAGTGCCCTAGCGGGAGAGACCCAGTACTTC.

CDR3 sequence reads: CATKGQAYEQYF. CDR3 in DNA: TGTGCCACCAAGGGGCAGGCCTACGAGCAGTACTTC. The V call is TRBV6-5, the J call TRBJ2-7; maybe TRBD1 (5 bases). Trimming cost V 10 bases and J 2 bases, with 12 bases left between them. Per germline, CDR1 MNHEY and CDR2 SVGAGI. This CDR3 is built from 12 residues.

The chain couples TRBV4-3 to TRBJ2-3, with 8 bases that match TRBD2. This CDR3 spans 16 amino acids. V trimming: 11 bases; J trimming: 0 bases; junction bases outside the gene matches: 13. CDR1 is LGHNA, CDR2 YSLEER, per germline. CDR3 loop: CALPGGHRASTDTQYF. The CDR3 DNA is TGCGCCCTCCCGGGGGGGCACCGTGCTAGCACAGATACGCAGTATTTT.

The genes are TRBV19 and TRBJ2-2, with 8 bases identical to TRBD1. J was trimmed by 4 bases and V by 8 bases; bases with no gene match: 9. CDR3 length equals 15 residues. Germline-derived CDR1 and CDR2 are LNHDA and SQIVND (reference sequence). CDR3 in amino acids: CASSFWTGFTGELFF. The CDR3 coding sequence is TGTGCCAGTTCATTTTGGACAGGGTTCACCGGGGAGCTGTTTTTT. The full variable domain, in which reference TRBV19 and TRBJ2-2 provide the parts outside the CDR3, is DGGITQSPKYLFRKEGQNVTLSCEQNLNHDAMYWYRQDPGQGLRLIYYSQIVNDFQKGDIAEGYSVSREKKESFPLTVTSAQKNPTAFYLCASSFWTGFTGELFFGEGSRLTVL.

The V gene is TRBV6-1, the J gene TRBJ1-2; possible D gene TRBD1, 6 bases. CDR3 length: 15 amino acids. Looked up from germline, CDR1 is MNHNS and CDR2 is SASEGT. The V end was cut by 0 bases, the J end by 3 bases, with 11 bases between. Written as DNA, the CDR3 is TGTGCCAGCAGTGAAGCGCAGGGGTGGGACTATGGCTACACCTTC. Translating gives CASSEAQGWDYGYTF.

This chain links TRBV5-1 with TRBJ2-6; D is perhaps TRBD2 (5 bases). CDR1 is SGHRS, CDR2 YFSETQ, per germline. The CDR3 is made up of 16 amino acids. V was shortened by 0 bases and J by 0 bases, with 7 bases between the two germline ends. CDR3 coding DNA: TGCGCCAGCAGCTTGGCGGGGAGCTCTGGGGCCAACGTCCTGACTTTC. Amino acids: CASSLAGSSGANVLTF.

The chain is built from TRBV7-2 and TRBJ2-2; perhaps TRBD1 as D (5 bases). V was clipped by 3 bases and J by 2 bases, with 13 bases between them. The germline CDR1 and CDR2 sequences are SGHTA and FQGNSA. The length of the CDR3 is 16 residues. The CDR3 bases are TGTGCCAGCAGCTTTTGGGGCGGAGTTAACACCGGGGAGCTGTTTTTT. Translation: CASSFWGGVNTGELFF.

The chain has TRBV19 and TRBJ1-1; TRBD1 might be the D (5 bases). Trimming cost V 0 bases and J 7 bases, with 21 bases left between them. The V gene's germline CDR1 is LNHDA and CDR2 SQIVND (reference sequence). The CDR3 sequence is 17 residues long. This CDR3 reads CASSIEEGRVYENEAFF. The DNA of the CDR3 is TGTGCCAGTAGTATAGAAGAAGGCAGGGTATACGAGAATGAAGCTTTCTTT.

This chain uses TRBV6-6 with TRBJ2-7; no clear D gene. Germline CDR1 MNHNY, CDR2 SVGAGI (reference sequence). Trimming pared 3 bases from V and 3 bases from J, leaving 3 bases between. CDR3 size: 11 residues. For the CDR3, the DNA is TGTGCCAGCAGTTATAACTACGAGCAGTACTTC. This codes for CASSYNYEQYF.

The V call is TRBV7-2, the J call TRBJ1-5; no clear D. Germline CDR1 SGHTA, CDR2 FQGNSA. V lost 3 bases, J lost 2 bases, and 8 bases lay in between. There are 14 residues in the CDR3. The CDR3 reads CASSFWGGNQPQHF. As DNA, the CDR3 is TGTGCCAGCAGCTTTTGGGGAGGCAATCAGCCCCAGCATTTT.

This clone was observed a handful of times. The V gene is TRBV29-1, the J gene TRBJ1-6; no reliable D call. This CDR3 has 15 amino acids. CDR1 SQVTM and CDR2 ANQGSEA come from the germline V gene. V lost 3 bases and J 0 bases, leaving 9 bases between the germline ends. The CDR3 bases are TGCAGCGTTGAGAGTTCGAGCTCCTATAATTCACCCCTCCACTTT. Its protein is CSVESSSSYNSPLHF.

The chain combines TRBV9 with TRBJ2-1; a possible D gene is TRBD2 (6 bases). This CDR3 has 18 amino acids. Deletions cut 3 bases from V and 2 bases from J, with 21 bases between. Germline V CDR1 and CDR2: SGDLS, YYNGEE. CDR3 in amino acids: CASSAFTGLRATYNEQFF. CDR3 in DNA: TGTGCCAGCAGCGCCTTTACGGGACTCCGAGCCACCTACAATGAGCAGTTCTTC. Full variable domain (remainder filled in from reference TRBV9 and TRBJ2-1): DSGVTQTPKHLITATGQRVTLRCSPRSGDLSVYWYQQSLDQGLQFLIQYYNGEERAKGNILERFSAQQFPDLHSELNLSSLELGDSALYFCASSAFTGLRATYNEQFFGPGTRLTVL.

This clone showed up just once. This chain joins TRBV13 and TRBJ2-2; possibly TRBD1 for D (6 bases). The germline V and J ends were trimmed by 3 bases and 7 bases, with 9 bases remaining between them. The germline V gene has CDR1 PRHDT and CDR2 FYEKMQ (reference sequence). CDR3 length equals 13 residues. The CDR3 coding sequence is TGTGCCAGCAGCTTGGGGGACAACGGGGAGCTGTTTTTT. Its protein product is CASSLGDNGELFF.

This clone was recorded a few times. The rearrangement uses TRBV13 and TRBJ2-1; D perhaps matches TRBD2 (5 bases). In germline, CDR1 is PRHDT, CDR2 FYEKMQ (reference sequence). The V gene lost 3 bases and the J gene lost 3 bases, with 9 bases spanning the gap. The CDR3 loop spans 14 amino acids. The CDR3 region has the DNA TGTGCCAGCAGCTTGGTCGGGAACTACAATGAGCAGTTCTTC. This codes for CASSLVGNYNEQFF.

This rearrangement joins TRBV10-3 to TRBJ2-7; possibly TRBD1 for D (6 bases). V lost 10 bases to trimming and J lost 5 bases, with 21 bases between them. Germline loops: CDR1 ENHRY, CDR2 SYGVKD. The CDR3 sequence is 14 residues long. The CDR3 region has the DNA TGTGCCACCGTCGGTGCCCAGGGGCACGACGAGCAGTACTTC. It encodes CATVGAQGHDEQYF.

V usage is TRBV7-9 and J usage is TRBJ1-1; no firm D call. Germline V gene data show CDR1 as SEHNR and CDR2 as FQNEAQ (reference sequence). The CDR3 runs 15 residues. The V end lost 1 base, the J end lost 0 bases, and 9 bases lay between the germline ends. Written as DNA, the CDR3 is TGTGCCAGCAGCTTAGTAGCCTTAATGAACACTGAAGCTTTCTTT. Its translation is CASSLVALMNTEAFF.